Below, 26 T cell receptor beta chains from the same sample are listed, as sequenced in a study of CD8+ T cells in alopecia areata. Specified treatment: oral pan-JAK inhibitor, 5-10 mg twice daily. RNA extraction and reverse transcription yielded cDNA as sequencing template. Data came from immunoSEQ multiplex PCR; TCRdb stores just in-frame clones and leaves some out. The data show about 290,000 clones, roughly 64% seen once. The sample in question was CD4+ T cells sorted from blood, obtained at week 24, from a patient treated with tofacitinib. Source of these receptors: a human donor with alopecia areata.

This chain connects TRBV6-6 to TRBJ1-5; possible D gene TRBD1, 5 bases. There are 15 residues in the CDR3. The ends were cut back, 4 bases at V and 1 base at J, with 11 bases in the middle. Germline loops: CDR1 MNHNY, CDR2 SVGAGI (reference sequence). CDR3 residues: CASSSRDPSNQPQHF. The CDR3 coding sequence is TGTGCCAGCAGTTCTCGGGACCCAAGCAATCAGCCCCAGCATTTT.

The chain joins TRBV7-2 to TRBJ2-2, with D unclear. This CDR3 has 15 amino acids. Trimming left V 5 bases short and J 6 bases short, with 16 bases between. Germline CDR1 reads SGHTA; CDR2 reads FQGNSA. CDR3: CASSLGRVAAGELFF. The DNA for the CDR3 is TGTGCCAGCAGCCTTGGACGGGTTGCGGCCGGGGAGCTGTTTTTT.

This clone was seen at least ten times. The chain links TRBV18 to TRBJ2-5, with D perhaps matching TRBD2 (6 bases). Trimming stripped 4 bases from V and 1 base from J, with 13 bases between. Germline V gene data show CDR1 as KGHSH and CDR2 as LQKENI. This CDR3 region has 15 residues. The CDR3 coding sequence is TGTGCCAGCTCACTCCAGGGAGGACCCCAAGAGACCCAGTACTTC. Translation gives CASSLQGGPQETQYF.

This chain connects TRBV29-1 to TRBJ2-7; D ambiguous. Per germline, CDR1 SQVTM and CDR2 ANQGSEA. The CDR3 spans 14 residues. V was clipped by 4 bases and J by 5 bases, with 18 bases between them. As DNA, the CDR3 is TGCAGCGTTGTTAAGGTCCTAATGAAAGACGAGCAGTACTTC. It encodes CSVVKVLMKDEQYF.

The genes are TRBV7-9 and TRBJ2-5, with unresolved D. Germline V gene sequence: CDR1 SEHNR, CDR2 FQNEAQ (reference sequence). V was cut by 4 bases and J by 5 bases, with 8 bases left in between. The CDR3 runs to 12 residues. CDR3 DNA: TGTGCCAGCAGCTCAACCTGGGAGACCCAGTACTTC. This encodes CASSSTWETQYF.

This clone was counted a single time. J is TRBJ2-5 and V is TRBV30, with D hard to call. From germline, CDR1 is GTSNPN and CDR2 SVGIG (reference sequence). V lost 4 bases, J lost 7 bases, and 13 bases lay in between. The CDR3 runs 12 residues. In nucleotides, the CDR3 is TGTGCCTGGAACTGGGTCATGGGGACCCAGTACTTC. Its translation: CAWNWVMGTQYF. The full variable domain, rest sourced from reference TRBV30 and TRBJ2-5, is SQTIHQWPATLVQPVGSPLSLECTVEGTSNPNLYWYRQAAGRGLQLLFYSVGIGQISSEVPQNLSASRPQDRQFILSSKKLLLSDSGFYLCAWNWVMGTQYFGPGTRLLVL.

CDR3 protein: CASSQDPGATNEKLFF. The CDR3 DNA follows: TGTGCCAGCAGCCAAGATCCCGGGGCAACTAATGAAAAACTGTTTTTT. The chain links TRBV4-2 to TRBJ1-4; D unresolved. This CDR3 is built from 16 residues. Germline V gene data show CDR1 as LGHNA and CDR2 as YNFKEQ. Trimming left V 0 bases short and J 0 bases short, with 8 bases between.

The CDR3, as DNA: TGTGCCAGCAGTTCAAAGGGTTTTTCCGCTACAGATACGCAGTATTTT. Its protein product is CASSSKGFSATDTQYF. The chain recombines TRBV28 with TRBJ2-3; D unresolved. CDR3 length: 16 amino acids. Germline V gene lookup returns CDR1 MDHEN and CDR2 SYDVKM. Trimming left V 4 bases short and J 3 bases short, with 17 bases between. Together with reference TRBV28 and TRBJ2-3, the CDR3 gives the full variable domain: DVKVTQSSRYLVKRTGEKVFLECVQDMDHENMFWYRQDPGLGLRLIYFSYDVKMKEKGDIPEGYSVSREKKERFSLILESASTNQTSMYLCASSSKGFSATDTQYFGPGTRLTVL.

This clone has only a few counts. This chain uses TRBV29-1 with TRBJ2-3; 8 bases are shared with TRBD1. Trimming removed 3 bases from V and 1 base from J; junction bases left unmatched: 6. This CDR3 region has 15 residues. In germline, CDR1 is SQVTM, CDR2 ANQGSEA. The CDR3 nucleotides are TGCAGCGTTGAGGGCAGGGGGCTTGGCACAGATACGCAGTATTTT. Its protein product is CSVEGRGLGTDTQYF.

This clone was counted between two and nine times. This chain links TRBV19 with TRBJ2-1; 11 bases match TRBD2. Germline CDR1 is LNHDA and CDR2 is SQIVND (reference sequence). This CDR3 comprises 16 residues. With V trimmed by 3 bases and J by 7 bases, 8 bases remained unmatched. For the CDR3, the DNA is TGTGCCAGTAGTATGCCTTCCGGGACTAGCGGTAATGAGCAGTTCTTC. Its translation: CASSMPSGTSGNEQFF. Variable domain in full (rest from reference TRBV19 and TRBJ2-1): DGGITQSPKYLFRKEGQNVTLSCEQNLNHDAMYWYRQDPGQGLRLIYYSQIVNDFQKGDIAEGYSVSREKKESFPLTVTSAQKNPTAFYLCASSMPSGTSGNEQFFGPGTRLTVL.

This clone has more than one count but fewer than ten. This chain links TRBV2 with TRBJ1-5; a weak D match, TRBD1 (5 bases). Trimming took 3 bases from V and 4 from J, leaving 10 bases between them. Germline values: CDR1 SNHLY, CDR2 FYNNEI. This CDR3 contains 14 residues. The CDR3 is CASSDRAANQPQHF. The CDR3 DNA sequence: TGTGCCAGCAGTGACAGGGCGGCTAATCAGCCCCAGCATTTT.

This clone came up many times. The rearrangement links TRBV30 to TRBJ2-5, with D perhaps matching TRBD2 (6 bases). Germline V CDR1 and CDR2: GTSNPN, SVGIG (reference sequence). Trimming removed 5 bases at V and 2 bases at J, with 15 bases between. This CDR3 comprises 14 residues. The CDR3 loop reads CAWGPGLTQETQYF. CDR3 in DNA: TGTGCCTGGGGACCGGGACTTACACAAGAGACCCAGTACTTC.

The rearrangement uses TRBV2 and TRBJ1-1, with 8 bases that match TRBD1. The CDR3 has 15 residues. J lost 0 bases, V lost 7 bases, and 7 bases had no gene match. Germline V CDR1 and CDR2: SNHLY, FYNNEI. This CDR3 reads CASTPGGLLNTEAFF. CDR3 bases: TGTGCCAGCACCCCAGGGGGCCTCTTGAACACTGAAGCTTTCTTT.

The rearrangement joins TRBV29-1 to TRBJ1-4, with 8 positions matching TRBD1. Losses at the gene ends were 4 bases for V and 1 base for J; bases not matched to a gene: 5. Germline CDR1 SQVTM, CDR2 ANQGSEA. The CDR3 covers 15 residues. The CDR3 reads CSVGAGGGTNEKLFF. CDR3 coding DNA: TGCAGCGTTGGGGCAGGGGGCGGAACTAATGAAAAACTGTTTTTT.

The chain joins TRBV7-9 to TRBJ2-5, with 9 bases that match TRBD1. The CDR3 runs 15 residues. Trimming took 0 bases from V and 8 from J; bases not matched to a gene: 7. CDR1 and CDR2 (germline): SEHNR, FQNEAQ (reference sequence). The CDR3 DNA is TGTGCCAGCAGCTTAGCCGGGACAGGGATAGCTACCCAGTACTTC. This codes for CASSLAGTGIATQYF.

Of note for this clone: The same CDR3 arises from other DNA sequences in this sample as well. The rearrangement links TRBV5-1 to TRBJ1-1; D not certain. The ends were cut back, 5 bases at V and 1 base at J, with 9 bases in the middle. The CDR3 covers 13 residues. Looked up from germline, CDR1 is SGHRS and CDR2 is YFSETQ. For the CDR3, the DNA is TGCGCCAGCAGAAACACGGGGAACACTGAAGCTTTCTTT. Translated, it gives CASRNTGNTEAFF.

The CDR3 DNA reads TGCGCCAGCAGCCTCAATCAGCCCCAGCATTTT. Translated: CASSLNQPQHF. The J gene is TRBJ1-5, the V gene TRBV5-1; D is undetermined. The CDR3 contains 11 residues. The V gene's germline CDR1 is SGHRS and CDR2 YFSETQ. V was trimmed by 4 bases and J by 3 bases, leaving 2 bases between them.

The V gene is TRBV4-1, the J gene TRBJ2-3; 9 bases line up with TRBD1. The length of the CDR3 is 17 residues. J gave up 5 bases and V 0 bases, and 9 bases lay outside the gene matches. From germline, CDR1 is MGHRA and CDR2 YSYEKL. The CDR3 is CASSQDRGGTGRDTQYF. DNA of the CDR3: TGCGCCAGCAGCCAAGACCGGGGTGGGACAGGGCGAGATACGCAGTATTTT.

The rearrangement links TRBV4-3 to TRBJ2-3, with D hard to call. Germline CDR1 and CDR2: LGHNA and YSLEER. Trimming stripped 2 bases from V and 5 bases from J, with 23 bases between. The CDR3 extends over 18 amino acids. The CDR3 protein is CASSQQSPPRQLEDTQYF. DNA for the CDR3: TGCGCCAGCAGCCAACAAAGCCCACCCCGGCAACTGGAAGATACGCAGTATTTT.

The chain is built from TRBV4-3 and TRBJ2-1, with no clear D. V lost 0 bases, J lost 6 bases, and 6 bases lay in between. Germline lookup yields CDR1 LGHNA and CDR2 YSLEER. CDR3 length equals 13 residues. The CDR3 region is CASSQDRINEQFF. CDR3 nucleotide sequence: TGCGCCAGCAGCCAAGATAGAATCAATGAGCAGTTCTTC.

J is TRBJ1-2 and V is TRBV5-1; D ambiguous. The CDR3 extends over 14 amino acids. From germline, CDR1 is SGHRS and CDR2 YFSETQ. Trimming took 2 bases from V and 2 from J, leaving 10 bases between them. The CDR3 region has the DNA TGCGCCAGCAGCTTCGGCATCCTAAACTATGGCTACACCTTC. Translation: CASSFGILNYGYTF.

This clone was found a few times. This chain uses TRBV6-5 with TRBJ2-1; 10 bases are a match to TRBD1. V trimming: 4 bases; J trimming: 9 bases; junction bases outside the gene matches: 12. CDR3 length equals 16 residues. Looked up from germline, CDR1 is MNHEY and CDR2 is SVGAGI. The CDR3 DNA follows: TGTGCCAGCAGTTCTTTCGCTCGGACAGGGGGGAGTGAGCAGTTCTTC. Translated: CASSSFARTGGSEQFF.

DNA for the CDR3: TGCGCCAGCAGCCAGGGACTAGCGGAAGAGACCCAGTACTTC. It codes for CASSQGLAEETQYF. V and J are TRBV4-1 and TRBJ2-5, with 11 bases identical to TRBD2. Germline assignment: CDR1 MGHRA and CDR2 YSYEKL. This CDR3 spans 14 amino acids. V shed 3 bases, J shed 3 bases, and the junction held 0 bases outside the gene matches.

The chain uses TRBV15 and TRBJ1-2, with TRBD1 matching 7 bases. Germline V gives CDR1 LNHNV, CDR2 YYDKDF (reference sequence). With V trimmed by 2 bases and J by 3 bases, 3 bases remained unmatched. This CDR3 contains 14 residues. The CDR3 loop reads CATSRPGTDYGYTF. In DNA, the CDR3 is TGTGCCACCAGCAGACCGGGGACAGACTATGGCTACACCTTC.

The DNA of the CDR3 is TGTGCCTCCTCGCGGTCCTACAATGAGCAGTTCTTC. As protein: CASSRSYNEQFF. V gene TRBV30 combines with J gene TRBJ2-1; no firm D call. V gave up 7 bases and J gave up 1 base, with 8 bases separating them. This CDR3 has 12 residues. Germline V gene data show CDR1 as GTSNPN and CDR2 as SVGIG (reference sequence).

This sequence joins TRBV30 and TRBJ2-7; 7 bases fit TRBD1. CDR3 length equals 13 residues. J lost 4 bases, V lost 5 bases, and 8 bases had no gene match. Germline V gene sequence: CDR1 GTSNPN, CDR2 SVGIG (reference sequence). The DNA of the CDR3 is TGTGCCTGGTCGAGACAGGGTGTGTACGAGCAGTACTTC. Translating it yields CAWSRQGVYEQYF.